A single sample is the source of the 22 T cell receptor delta chains below, sequenced in a study of DNA immune sequencing with unique molecular identifiers (dated by TCRdb to about 2020). Library creation used multiplex PCR. The instrument given in TCRdb is Illumina MiniSeq. A 32-plex assay amplified the genomic DNA, with primers for all 8 TRDV and 4 TRDJ genes spanning the CDR3. A 12-nucleotide UMI was attached over about 3 barcoding PCR cycles, and a second PCR was then run with Illumina adapter primers. TCRdb reanalyzed the public reads with the CATT caller, and identical DNA sequences were merged afterwards. The sample table lists thousands of delta-chain clones, roughly 10% of them with a count of one. Together, the top ten hold around 53% of the sample. The material sequenced was gamma-delta T cells enriched from blood buffy coat, or unenriched PBMCs (not recorded which). These receptors were obtained from a human donor in good health.

On this clone itself: TCRdb's protein for this DNA is that of a much larger clone and differs from the translation at residue 4, likely a read error; the protein shown is the DNA translation. The chain uses TRDV2 and TRDJ1; TRDD3 aligns across 7 bases. The CDR3 is 17 amino acids. Germline CDR1 and CDR2: GEAIGNYY and EKD. The CDR3 reads CACVTLVLGENTDKLIF. In nucleotides, the CDR3 is TGTGCCTGTGTCACCCTCGTGTTGGGGGAGAACACCGATAAACTCATCTTT.

Details on this clone: A far larger clone lies a single base away; this is likely a read error. This sample includes further DNA sequences coding for the same CDR3. CDR3 DNA sequence: TGTGCCTGTGACGCTATTAGTACTGGGGGATTCCTCACCGATAAACTCATATTT. Protein product: CACDAISTGGFLTDKLIF. The J gene is TRDJ1, the V gene TRDV2; 10 nucleotides agree with TRDD3. This CDR3 comprises 18 residues. The germline CDR1 and CDR2 sequences are GEAIGNYY and EKD.

About this clone itself: A far larger clone differs by one base, so this is likely a read error. The sample carries other DNA sequences with the same CDR3. J is TRDJ1 and V is TRDV2; 7 bases line up with TRDD3. Germline CDR1 and CDR2: GEAIGNYY and EKD. V shed 4 bases, J shed 0 bases, and the junction held 10 bases outside the gene matches. The CDR3 is 16 residues long. The CDR3 nucleotides read TGTGCCTGTGATCCCCTGGGGGTTACAAACACCGATAAACTCATCTTT. It yields the protein CACDPLGVTNTDKLIF.

This clone was found a few times. This probably arose from a read error, given a far larger clone one base away. The sample holds other DNA sequences that translate to the same CDR3. The chain is built from TRAV38-2/DV8 and TRDJ1, with TRDD3 matching over 12 bases. Trimming at V came to 2 bases and at J to 2 bases, leaving 25 bases not matched to a gene. Looked up from germline, CDR1 is TSESDYY and CDR2 is QEAYKQQN. This CDR3 contains 23 residues. This chain's CDR3 is CAYRRPGLRIYWGILRDTDKLIF. In DNA, the CDR3 is TGTGCTTATAGGAGACCGGGCCTTCGAATTTACTGGGGGATACTTAGGGATACCGATAAACTCATCTTT.

Remarks on this clone: The mismatch at residue 14 between this DNA's translation and the TCRdb protein of a much larger clone likely reflects a read error; the protein shown is translated from the DNA. The chain couples TRDV2 to TRDJ1; 11 bases fit TRDD3. This CDR3 has 17 residues. CDR1 is GEAIGNYY, CDR2 EKD, per germline. The chain's CDR3 is CACDTVGGYAGTDELIF. CDR3 in DNA: TGTGCCTGTGACACCGTTGGGGGATACGCTGGGACCGATGAACTCATCTTT.

As for this clone: The protein recorded in TCRdb matches a much larger clone and deviates from this DNA's translation at residue 14, suggesting a read error; the protein here is obtained by translating the DNA. The gene calls are TRDV2 and TRDJ3; 9 bases map to TRDD3. The CDR3 length is 20 residues. Germline values: CDR1 GEAIGNYY, CDR2 EKD. The CDR3 region has the DNA TGTGCCTGTGATCCCATTGTACTGGGGGAAAGCTCCTGGTACACCCGACAGATGTTTTTC. It codes for CACDPIVLGESSWYTRQMFF.

This clone was counted a few times. The likely explanation is a read error, given a far larger clone one base away. The sample holds other DNA sequences that translate to the same CDR3. The rearrangement joins TRDV2 to TRDJ3, with 9 bases matching TRDD3. Germline loops: CDR1 GEAIGNYY, CDR2 EKD. The CDR3 has 20 amino acids. This chain's CDR3 is CACDPIVLGESSWDTRQMFF. CDR3 nucleotide sequence: TGTGCCTGTGATCCCATTGTACTGGGGGAAAGCTCCTGGGACACCCGACAGATGTTCTTC.

This clone was recorded at least ten times. The chain couples TRDV2 to TRDJ1; TRDD3 agrees at 13 bases. Germline values: CDR1 GEAIGNYY, CDR2 EKD. This CDR3 comprises 17 residues. The ends lost 3 bases at V and 0 bases at J; junction bases unmatched: 6. CDR3 region: CACDALLGDTYTDKLIF. The CDR3 DNA follows: TGTGCCTGTGACGCATTACTGGGGGATACGTACACCGATAAACTCATCTTT.

To note about this clone: The protein recorded in TCRdb matches a much larger clone and deviates from this DNA's translation at residue 11, suggesting a read error; the protein here is obtained by translating the DNA. V is TRDV2 and J is TRDJ1; TRDD2 matches 8 bases. Germline V gives CDR1 GEAIGNYY, CDR2 EKD. The CDR3 sequence is 20 residues long. J lost 4 bases, V lost 3 bases, and 24 bases had no gene match. CDR3 bases: TGTGCCTGTGACGCTCTTCCTACGTCTCTGGAAATAAAGGGGATCGATAAACTCATCTTT. Amino acid sequence: CACDALPTSLEIKGIDKLIF.

This clone was counted ten times or more. TCRdb attributes to this sequence the protein of a much larger clone, which differs from the DNA translation at residue 13; a read error is likely, and the protein displayed is translated from the DNA. Different DNA sequences within this sample yield the same CDR3. The chain combines TRDV2 with TRDJ1; 11 positions agree with TRDD3. CDR1 GEAIGNYY and CDR2 EKD come from the germline V gene. This CDR3 has 15 amino acids. The CDR3 nucleotides read TGTGCCTGTGCCCAACTGGGGGATAGGGACGATAAATTCATCTTT. Amino acids: CACAQLGDRDDKFIF.

Judged by abundance, this clone is medium-sized (0.01 to 0.1%). This rearrangement joins TRDV2 to TRDJ3; 7 positions agree with TRDD3. The junction had 6 bases not matched to a gene; V was cut back by 1 base and J by 1 base. Germline assignment: CDR1 GEAIGNYY and CDR2 EKD. This CDR3 spans 18 amino acids. The CDR3 loop is CACDTVDTRSWDTRQMFF. In DNA, the CDR3 is TGTGCCTGTGACACGGTGGATACGCGGTCCTGGGACACCCGACAGATGTTTTTC.

On this clone itself: This probably arose from a read error, given a far larger clone one base away. It is unclear where the CDR3 begins or ends on the DNA, so no DNA is shown, and the CDR3 is as TCRdb lists it. The CDR3: CSVLLCSKHPCSLGSGRMGVLTAQLFF. The J gene is uncalled and the V gene is TRAV29/DV5; the table's D call of TRDD3 was not tested on the DNA. The germline V gene encodes CDR1 NSMFDY and CDR2 ISSIKDK. The CDR3 is 27 amino acids in total, end residues counted.

The called J gene is TRDJ1, whereas the V gene has no call; TRDD3 is taken as the D call from the table, unchecked against the DNA. The CDR3 spans 19 residues. The CDR3 reads CALGCPRWGTQADTDKLIF. CDR3 coding DNA: TGTGCTCTTGGGTGTCCCCGTTGGGGGACTCAAGCGGACACCGATAAACTCATCTTT.

The chain recombines TRDV1 with TRDJ1; the match to TRDD3 covers 11 bases. No J gene was available from TCRdb, and it was assigned here by a germline match of the DNA. The CDR3 is 23 amino acids. The germline V gene encodes CDR1 TSWWSYY and CDR2 QGS. The junction had 22 bases not matched to a gene; V was cut back by 1 base and J by 0 bases. As DNA, the CDR3 is TGTGCTCTTGGGGAACCACCGAGGATCCTCCGCCTACTGGGGGATATATACACCGATAAACTCATCTTT. Translating gives CALGEPPRILRLLGDIYTDKLIF.

A note on this clone: The TCRdb record carries a much larger clone's protein, which differs from this DNA's translation at residue 4; a read error is the likely cause, and the protein listed here is the DNA translation. The chain combines TRDV2 with TRDJ1, with 9 bases aligning to TRDD3. Germline-derived CDR1 and CDR2 are GEAIGNYY and EKD. CDR3 length equals 17 residues. V lost 6 bases, J lost 0 bases, and 13 bases stayed unmatched. The chain's CDR3 is CACNKLGDPPYTDKLIF. The CDR3 DNA sequence: TGTGCCTGTAACAAACTGGGGGACCCCCCCTACACCGATAAACTCATCTTT.

This clone showed up just a few times. The amino acid sequence in TCRdb belongs to a much larger clone and departs from this DNA's translation at residue 3, likely a sequencing read error; the sequence shown is translated from the DNA. The chain uses TRDV2 and TRDJ1; 8 nucleotides align to TRDD3. Germline assignment: CDR1 GEAIGNYY and CDR2 EKD. The CDR3 length is 17 residues. The CDR3, as DNA: TGTGCCTTTGACACCTTAACTGGGGGGCATGACACCGATAAACTCATCTTT. Amino acid sequence: CAFDTLTGGHDTDKLIF.

This clone was found a few times. A read error is likely here: a far larger clone is one base away. This CDR3 is also generated by other DNA sequences in the sample. Here the CDR3 reads CACAQLGDRDDKLIF. The CDR3 nucleotides are TGTGCCTGTGCCCAACTGGGGGATAGGGACGATAAACTCATATTT. V is TRDV2 and J is TRDJ1; 11 nucleotides align to TRDD3. This CDR3 spans 15 amino acids. The germline V gene encodes CDR1 GEAIGNYY and CDR2 EKD.

The CDR3 sequence is CALGEDSTTRHPGFDKLIF. CDR3 nucleotides: TGTGCTCTTGGGGAGGATTCTACGACACGCCACCCCGGGTTCGATAAACTCATCTTT. This rearrangement joins TRDV1 to TRDJ1; D is unresolved. TCRdb offers no J gene call, so here the DNA was matched to germline to obtain one. V shed 3 bases and J shed 4 bases, with 27 bases lying between them. The CDR3 runs to 19 residues. Germline V lookup: CDR1 TSWWSYY, CDR2 QGS.

Many counts were recorded for this clone. Since a far larger clone is one base different, this is likely a read error. V usage is TRDV2 and J usage is TRDJ1; TRDD3 matches at 8 bases. CDR3 length: 17 residues. The germline gives CDR1 GEAIGNYY, CDR2 EKD. V was pared by 0 bases and J by 1 base, with 9 bases of the junction left unmatched. The CDR3, as DNA: TGTGCCTGTGACACCTTAACTGGGGGGCATGGCACCGATAAACTCATCTTT. Encoded protein: CACDTLTGGHGTDKLIF.

This clone is medium-sized by share. Other DNA sequences in the sample encode the same CDR3. This rearrangement joins TRDV2 to TRDJ3; 8 bases are shared with TRDD3. V gave up 2 bases and J gave up 0 bases; unmatched junction bases: 8. The V gene's germline CDR1 is GEAIGNYY and CDR2 EKD. CDR3 size: 19 residues. The CDR3 nucleotides are TGTGCCTGTGACAATCCACTGGGGGCAAACTCCTGGGACACCCGACAGATGTTTTTC. Translation gives CACDNPLGANSWDTRQMFF.

About this clone: The TCRdb protein comes from a much larger clone and disagrees with this DNA's translation at residue 13, likely due to a read error; the protein given here is derived from the DNA. This chain joins TRDV2 and TRDJ1; 9 bases are shared with TRDD3. The CDR3 is 17 amino acids. Germline-derived CDR1 and CDR2 are GEAIGNYY and EKD. Here the CDR3 DNA reads TGTGCCTGTGACACTCTGGGGGATGGAAAGTACACCGAAAAACTCATCTTT. This encodes CACDTLGDGKYTEKLIF.

This clone was recorded a few times. CDR3 sequence reads: CALGELSLKRTPQYWGILSPDTDKLIF. The DNA of the CDR3 is TGTGCTCTTGGGGAACTTTCTTTAAAACGTACACCCCAATACTGGGGGATACTCTCCCCCGACACCGATAAACTCATCTTT. The gene calls are TRDV1 and TRDJ1; 12 nucleotides line up with TRDD3. The J gene, not given by TCRdb, was assigned here from a germline match of the nucleotide sequence. V gave up 0 bases and J gave up 0 bases; unmatched junction bases: 32. The CDR3 contains 27 residues. The V gene's germline CDR1 is TSWWSYY and CDR2 QGS.